The TCR beta chain under discussion was sequenced for a study of T-cell memory formation after mild COVID-19. On the study more broadly: In these data, TCR clusters were largely donor specific. Study findings and constraints: Still unconfirmed is whether the second-wave clones peaking on day 37 recognized SARS-CoV-2. Shrinking CD4+ clones resided mostly in CM and EM, and CD8+ ones in EMRA.

As for this clonotype: Its target is unknown.

TCRdb re-derived calls from the 5' RACE reads in MiXCR, one entry per CDR3 protein. The repertoire includes 470,000 or so distinct CDR3 sequences, about 23% of them detected once, and about an eighth sits in the top ten. The germline CDR1 and CDR2 sequences are SGHDT and YYEEEE. V lost 1 base and J 2 bases, leaving 9 bases between the germline ends. The CDR3 is made up of 14 amino acids. V is TRBV5-6 and J is TRBJ1-1; D is uncertain. Sequenced: PBMCs or a T cell subset sorted from them (not recorded which). The sequence derives from an adult woman who had mild COVID-19 (a few samples of this study predate the infection). Cell type and time point are not known. The CDR3, as DNA: TGTGCCAGCAGCTTGATTAGGCGTAACACTGAAGCTTTCTTT. Translation: CASSLIRRNTEAFF.